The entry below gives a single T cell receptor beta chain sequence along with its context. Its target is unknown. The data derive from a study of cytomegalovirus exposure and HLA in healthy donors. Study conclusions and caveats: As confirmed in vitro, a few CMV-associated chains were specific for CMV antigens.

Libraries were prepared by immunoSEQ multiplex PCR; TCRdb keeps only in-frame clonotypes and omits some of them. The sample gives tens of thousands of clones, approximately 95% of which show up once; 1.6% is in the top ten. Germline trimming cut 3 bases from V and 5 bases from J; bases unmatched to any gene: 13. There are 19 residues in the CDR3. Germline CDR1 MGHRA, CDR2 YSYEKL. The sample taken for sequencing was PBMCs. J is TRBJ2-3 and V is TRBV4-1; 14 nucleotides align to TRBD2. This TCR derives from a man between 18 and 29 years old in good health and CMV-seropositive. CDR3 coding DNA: TGCGCCAGCAGCCACAAGCCACCGGGACTAGCGGGAGCTTTAGATACGCAGTATTTT. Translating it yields CASSHKPPGLAGALDTQYF.